Here is one TCR beta chain with its context. Its antigen is still unknown. Base quality data are lacking; no much larger clone is found one base away. TCRbeta CDR3 regions were amplified from genomic DNA by means of the immunoSEQ Assay, a bias-controlled multiplex PCR. The study's own analysis went as follows. Within the assay, amplification of reference gene primers was used to estimate how many nucleated cells each sample contained. To quantify the absolute abundance of each unique TCRbeta CDR3 rearrangement, sequence reads were collapsed and filtered. For each sample, productive Simpson clonality was calculated as the square root of Simpson's diversity index over productive rearrangements. Entries here come from immuneACCESS through TCRdb and include only in-frame sequences with V and J called. Some clones fail to appear in such tables; in the studies checked, an unresolved V gene covers under half of the shortfall, and the cause of the remainder is unknown. Clone size and the V and J calls come from that table; the DNA yielded D and trimming. In all, the sample holds about 310,000 clones, and 87% of those were seen once. Clones ranked in the top ten supply more than 2% of the sample.

This entry belongs to a study of blood T cell repertoires in COVID-19 (dated by TCRdb to between 2020 and 2021). Turning to the overall study: Samples covering the acute and convalescent phases of COVID-19 were provided by collaborators in the United States, Italy and Spain. The prospective study material was composed of cDNA or gDNA derived from T cells, B-cell-depleted T cells, or PBMCs. The dataset comprised deeply sampled blood TCRbeta repertoires from subjects exposed to, actively infected with, or recovered from COVID-19. The repertoires were released in a freely available public database meant as a resource for research on the immune response to SARS-CoV-2. The samples were drawn from the first 160 participants of the ongoing ImmuneRACE study and from 950 to 1,500 subjects provided by 6 global collaborators. The sample metadata nearly always contained a de-identified subject ID, COVID-19 status, age in years and sex. Where HLA class I and class II types were available, the types were taken from metadata supplied by the sample provider, not from assay-based typing.

General conclusions and limits of the study: The amount of clinical and demographic metadata varied by source and participant and was provided uncurated.

Each collaborating institution followed its own protocols to collect whole blood in K2EDTA tubes. For TCRbeta analysis, collaborators shipped samples as frozen whole blood, isolated PBMCs, or DNA extracted from either of those sample types. The source material was peripheral blood. The TCR comes from a man aged 18 to 29 with active or convalescent COVID-19.

This receptor carries the CDR3 CASSLVALARGNEQFF. In nucleotides, the sequence is TGTGCCAGCAGCTTGGTAGCCCTAGCGCGGGGGAATGAGCAGTTCTTC. This sequence uses TRBV5-6 and TRBJ2-1, and 7 bases in between align with TRBD2. According to the germline V gene, CDR1 reads SGHDT and CDR2 reads YYEEEE. The CDR3 starts with the cysteine, ends with the phenylalanine, and has 16 residues. The read is trimmed to its CDR3 DNA, 48 bases read in frame from base 1. V and J are trimmed by 0 bases and 7 bases, and the gene matches miss 10 bases of the junction.